This T cell receptor (beta chain) was captured in a study of blood T cell repertoires in COVID-19. In the study overall: COVID-19 samples collected from the United States, Italy and Spain covered acute and convalescent phases. Sources were T cells, B-cell-depleted T cells, or PBMCs; the material itself was cDNA or gDNA.

In the source study's methods: Estimation of nucleated cell counts was performed using reference gene primer amplification. Assay used: immunoSEQ multiplex PCR; TCRdb lists only in-frame clones, some missing. V and J calls and clone size are copied from that table; D and trimming were computed from the DNA. The table shows over 300,000 clones, with more than 80% occurring only once. This clone was seen only once. Sequences were obtained from peripheral blood. This clonotype originated in a man aged 18 to 29 who had recovered from COVID-19.

The CDR3 spells CASSPGGPEGDTQYF. DNA of the CDR3: TGTGCCAGCAGCCCCGGGGGGCCCGAGGGAGATACGCAGTATTTT. This sequence joins TRBV3-1 (or the pseudogene TRBV3-2) and TRBJ2-3; D is possibly TRBD2 (7 bases). Trimming pared 4 bases from V and 5 bases from J, leaving 16 bases between. Per the germline V gene, CDR1 is LGHDT and CDR2 is YNNKEL (reference sequence). CDR3 size: 15 residues.